This T cell receptor (beta chain) was captured in a study of CD8 T cells in ankylosing spondylitis. TCRdb re-called the 5' RACE reads with MiXCR, one entry per CDR3 protein. The sample contains some 340,000 distinct CDR3 sequences, 14% to 15% of which appear only once. The CDR3 covers 16 residues. Germline V gene sequence: CDR1 MGHDK, CDR2 SYGVNS. Trimming took off 3 bases at V and 2 bases at J, with 16 bases between the two ends. This chain links TRBV25-1 with TRBJ2-5; D is perhaps TRBD2 (5 bases). Sequenced material: blood, either unsorted or a sorted T cell fraction (not recorded which). This TCR derives from a male donor with ankylosing spondylitis or in good health (not recorded which). As DNA, the CDR3 is TGTGCCAGCAGTGACGTGGGGAAGGGAGCACAAGAGACCCAGTACTTC. Protein: CASSDVGKGAQETQYF. Filled out from reference TRBV25-1 and TRBJ2-5, the complete variable domain reads EADIYQTPRYLVIGTGKKITLECSQTMGHDKMYWYQQDPGMELHLIHYSYGVNSTEKGDLSSESTVSRIRTEHFPLTLESARPSHTSQYLCASSDVGKGAQETQYFGPGTRLLVL.